One sample yielded the 10 T cell receptor beta chains listed below, sequenced in a study of T-cell reconstitution after alpha-beta-depleted transplantation in children. The TCRbeta library was prepared with unique molecular identifiers. TCRdb recomputed calls from the PCR reads with MiXCR, one row per CDR3 protein. The table has roughly 180,000 distinct CDR3 sequences, roughly 14% seen once. Sequencing used PBMCs from the stem cell graft donor, obtained from the stem cell graft. These receptors came from a human donor who donated a stem cell graft to a child with acute lymphoblastic leukemia.

This clonotype occurred many times. The CDR3 loop reads CASSPGEQISGNTIYF. DNA of the CDR3: TGCGCCAGCAGCCCCGGAGAACAGATCTCTGGAAACACCATATATTTT. The chain recombines TRBV5-1 with TRBJ1-3; the D is unclear. The CDR3 runs to 16 residues. From germline, CDR1 is SGHRS and CDR2 YFSETQ. V was trimmed by 4 bases and J by 0 bases, leaving 14 bases between them.

This clonotype was detected many times. The J gene is TRBJ1-1, the V gene TRBV5-1; possibly TRBD1 for D (6 bases). With 3 bases removed from V and 3 bases from J, the gap between germline ends came to 9 bases. CDR3 size: 13 residues. The germline CDR1 and CDR2 sequences are SGHRS and YFSETQ. CDR3 DNA sequence: TGCGCCAGCAGCTCCGGGGGCGACACTGAAGCTTTCTTT. Protein: CASSSGGDTEAFF.

The table lists this clonotype with a count of one. The chain is built from TRBV25-1 and TRBJ2-5; 11 bases are a match to TRBD2. Losses at the gene ends were 4 bases for V and 5 bases for J; bases not matched to a gene: 15. Germline values: CDR1 MGHDK, CDR2 SYGVNS. CDR3 length equals 18 residues. CDR3 coding DNA: TGTGCCAGCAGTGCGACCGGGACTAGCGGATCCCGGGGGGAGACCCAGTACTTC. Encoded protein: CASSATGTSGSRGETQYF. The full variable domain, with the rest looked up from reference TRBV25-1 and TRBJ2-5, is EADIYQTPRYLVIGTGKKITLECSQTMGHDKMYWYQQDPGMELHLIHYSYGVNSTEKGDLSSESTVSRIRTEHFPLTLESARPSHTSQYLCASSATGTSGSRGETQYFGPGTRLLVL.

The V and J genes are TRBV2 and TRBJ2-1; perhaps TRBD2 as D (5 bases). The V gene lost 5 bases and the J gene lost 6 bases, with 11 bases spanning the gap. CDR3 size: 13 residues. From germline, CDR1 is SNHLY and CDR2 FYNNEI. CDR3 protein: CASSLLELNEQFF. The CDR3, as DNA: TGTGCCAGCAGTTTACTAGAGCTCAATGAGCAGTTCTTC.

The table lists this clonotype with many counts. The gene calls are TRBV11-2 and TRBJ2-7, with TRBD2 matching 14 bases. After removal of 5 bases from V and 5 bases from J, the junction contained 8 bases not matched to a gene. Per the germline V gene, CDR1 is SGHAT and CDR2 is FQNNGV. The CDR3 covers 16 residues. The CDR3 DNA sequence: TGTGCCAGCAGCCCGGGACTAGCGGGAGTTATGGACGAGCAGTACTTC. This gives the protein CASSPGLAGVMDEQYF.

This clonotype was detected many times. This chain joins TRBV24-1 and TRBJ2-3; D possibly corresponds to TRBD1 (6 bases). CDR1 and CDR2 from the germline V gene are KGHDR and SFDVKD. This CDR3 contains 14 residues. Trimming took 6 bases from V and 4 from J, leaving 13 bases between them. Written as DNA, the CDR3 is TGTGCCACCAGTCAACAGGGCCCCCCAGATACGCAGTATTTT. As protein: CATSQQGPPDTQYF.

At least ten counts were recorded for this clonotype. The rearrangement uses TRBV10-3 and TRBJ1-5, with 10 bases lining up with TRBD1. This CDR3 is built from 17 residues. Trimming took 4 bases from V and 2 from J; bases not matched to a gene: 8. CDR1 is ENHRY and CDR2 is SYGVKD in the germline V gene. CDR3 coding DNA: TGTGCCATCAGTGGAGGACAGGGGGGTAATGGCAATCAGCCCCAGCATTTT. Its protein product is CAISGGQGGNGNQPQHF.

The chain combines TRBV7-9 with TRBJ2-4, with TRBD1 as a possible D gene (6 bases). V was cut by 4 bases and J by 6 bases, with 13 bases left in between. Germline V gene sequence: CDR1 SEHNR, CDR2 FQNEAQ (reference sequence). There are 14 residues in the CDR3. The CDR3 region is CASSWGQRRNIQYF. CDR3 DNA: TGTGCCAGCAGCTGGGGACAAAGGAGAAACATTCAGTACTTC.

This clonotype was counted at least ten times. The chain has TRBV6-1 and TRBJ2-3; D may correspond to TRBD1 or TRBD2 (5 bases each). The CDR3 spans 19 residues. Germline V CDR1 and CDR2: MNHNS, SASEGT. Trimming removed 4 bases from V and 4 bases from J, with 27 bases in between. CDR3 bases: TGTGCCAGCAGTGTGGTCCCGCTACCGGGCGCCGGGGCGGCAGATACGCAGTATTTT. This encodes CASSVVPLPGAGAADTQYF.

Many counts were recorded for this clonotype. The chain links TRBV20-1 to TRBJ2-1, with a tentative D call TRBD2 (5 bases). Per germline, CDR1 DFQATT and CDR2 SNEGSKA (reference sequence). The CDR3 length is 14 residues. V lost 6 bases and J 6 bases, leaving 18 bases between the germline ends. CDR3 sequence (DNA): TGCAGTGCGCGATACCTAGCAACTTCCAATGAGCAGTTCTTC. This gives the protein CSARYLATSNEQFF.